The 23 T cell receptor beta chains presented below share a single source sample, sequenced in a study of OX40 agonist ivuxolimab in advanced cancers. Clones were sequenced by immunoSEQ multiplex PCR, and TCRdb holds only the in-frame ones, with some missing. The sample holds some 74,000 clones, roughly 83% seen once. The sequenced sample was CD4+ or CD8+ T cells sorted from blood, obtained in a trial of the OX40 agonist ivuxolimab. All receptors derive from an adult with an advanced solid tumor such as melanoma, head and neck, liver or kidney cancer.

The CDR3 nucleotides read TGTGCCAGCAGCTTTCCGCCGGGAGAAGCTTTCTTT. Protein product: CASSFPPGEAFF. J is TRBJ1-1 and V is TRBV7-3; D not certain. Per the germline V gene, CDR1 is SGHTA and CDR2 is FQGTGA. V was pared by 3 bases and J by 8 bases, with 10 bases between. The CDR3 length is 12 residues. Full variable domain (rest looked up from reference TRBV7-3 and TRBJ1-1): GAGVSQTPSNKVTEKGKYVELRCDPISGHTALYWYRQSLGQGPEFLIYFQGTGAADDSGLPNDRFFAVRPEGSVSTLKIQRTERGDSAVYLCASSFPPGEAFFGQGTRLTVV.

The chain has TRBV12-5 and TRBJ2-5, with 7 bases lining up with TRBD1. Judging by the DNA end, TRBJ2-7 fits better; the J call may be wrong. Germline assignment: CDR1 LGHNT and CDR2 FRNRAP. CDR3 length: 15 residues. CDR3 region: CASGYERTGFYEQYF. The CDR3 DNA follows: TGTGCTAGTGGTTACGAGCGGACAGGATTCTACGAGCAGTACTTC.

The chain joins TRBV27 to TRBJ1-5; tentatively, D is TRBD1 (6 bases). V was pared by 2 bases and J by 4 bases, with 9 bases between. Germline V gene sequence: CDR1 MNHEY, CDR2 SMNVEV (reference sequence). There are 14 residues in the CDR3. The CDR3 sequence: CASSLGQLNQPQHF. As DNA, the CDR3 is TGTGCCAGCAGTTTAGGACAGCTGAATCAGCCCCAGCATTTT.

The chain has TRBV7-9 and TRBJ2-1; 7 bases line up with TRBD2. Germline CDR1 reads SEHNR; CDR2 reads FQNEAQ (reference sequence). CDR3 length: 16 residues. Trimming cost V 5 bases and J 6 bases; bases outside gene matches: 13. The CDR3: CASSLGSGGPFNEQFF. CDR3 coding DNA: TGTGCCAGCAGCCTAGGCTCGGGAGGACCATTCAATGAGCAGTTCTTC.

This chain links TRBV7-3 with TRBJ2-1, with TRBD2 matching over 8 bases. CDR1 and CDR2 (germline): SGHTA, FQGTGA. V gave up 5 bases and J gave up 15 bases; unmatched junction bases: 12. The CDR3 extends over 13 amino acids. The CDR3 DNA is TGTGCCAGCAGCCCAACCGGGACTAGGAGGCGGTTCTTC. Amino acid sequence: CASSPTGTRRRFF.

The chain recombines TRBV2 with TRBJ1-6, with 7 nucleotides matching TRBD1. Germline values: CDR1 SNHLY, CDR2 FYNNEI. V lost 6 bases to trimming and J lost 8 bases; unmatched junction nucleotides: 7. This CDR3 comprises 14 residues. CDR3: CASRSTGNYSPLHF. The CDR3 region has the DNA TGTGCCAGCAGATCGACAGGGAACTATTCACCCCTCCACTTT.

The gene calls are TRBV6-1 and TRBJ1-1, with D unclear. V gave up 4 bases and J gave up 7 bases, with 10 bases separating them. The CDR3 extends over 12 amino acids. Germline V gene sequence: CDR1 MNHNS, CDR2 SASEGT. The CDR3: CASSGRIGEAFF. The DNA of the CDR3 is TGTGCCAGCAGTGGAAGGATAGGTGAAGCTTTCTTT.

The V gene is TRBV5-4, the J gene TRBJ2-1; TRBD2 matches 10 bases. In germline, CDR1 is SGHNT, CDR2 YYREEE (reference sequence). Trimming removed 5 bases from V and 11 bases from J; junction bases left unmatched: 4. The CDR3 is made up of 12 amino acids. In nucleotides, the CDR3 is TGTGCCAGCAGGATAACTAGCGGGAAGCAGTTCTTC. This gives the protein CASRITSGKQFF.

V usage is TRBV27 and J usage is TRBJ2-1, with 9 bases aligning to TRBD2. The CDR3 covers 16 residues. V dropped 2 bases and J dropped 2; count of bases not matched to a gene: 4. Germline CDR1 reads MNHEY; CDR2 reads SMNVEV (reference sequence). The CDR3 DNA reads TGTGCCAGCAGTTTAGAGGCGGGGGGGCCCTACAATGAGCAGTTCTTC. Its protein product is CASSLEAGGPYNEQFF.

The chain recombines TRBV19 with TRBJ2-1; 11 bases agree with TRBD2. The V segment lost 1 base and the J segment 4 bases; nucleotides outside the gene matches: 9. The CDR3 is 18 residues long. The germline gives CDR1 LNHDA, CDR2 SQIVND (reference sequence). Written as DNA, the CDR3 is TGTGCCAGTAGTATAGCCCCACAGACTAGCGGGGTATACAATGAGCAGTTCTTC. Its translation is CASSIAPQTSGVYNEQFF. Full variable domain (outside the CDR3, taken from reference TRBV19 and TRBJ2-1): DGGITQSPKYLFRKEGQNVTLSCEQNLNHDAMYWYRQDPGQGLRLIYYSQIVNDFQKGDIAEGYSVSREKKESFPLTVTSAQKNPTAFYLCASSIAPQTSGVYNEQFFGPGTRLTVL.

The chain is built from TRBV19 and TRBJ2-7; unclear D gene. This CDR3 has 15 amino acids. V shed 1 base and J shed 4 bases, with 14 bases lying between them. The germline gives CDR1 LNHDA, CDR2 SQIVND (reference sequence). The CDR3 DNA reads TGTGCCAGTAGTATAGCCGGCACTGAATATTACGAGCAGTACTTC. It is translated as CASSIAGTEYYEQYF.

V is TRBV5-1 and J is TRBJ1-1; D might be TRBD1 (5 bases). The germline V gene has CDR1 SGHRS and CDR2 YFSETQ. The length of the CDR3 is 16 residues. V was trimmed by 0 bases and J by 0 bases, leaving 12 bases between them. The CDR3 loop is CASSLAQGGLNTEAFF. The CDR3 DNA follows: TGCGCCAGCAGCTTGGCGCAGGGCGGGCTGAACACTGAAGCTTTCTTT.

The chain couples TRBV21-1 to TRBJ1-2. TRBV21-1 represents a pseudogene. This CDR3 has 15 residues. DNA for the CDR3: TGTGCCAGCAGCAAAGCGCGGCGCGGGGACTATGGCTACACCTTC. Its protein is CASSKARRGDYGYTF.

This clone was counted only a few times. The rearrangement joins TRBV7-9 to TRBJ1-2; no reliable D call. Germline V gene data show CDR1 as SEHNR and CDR2 as FQNEAQ (reference sequence). V was trimmed by 3 bases and J by 7 bases, leaving 15 bases between them. This CDR3 spans 14 amino acids. The CDR3 nucleotides read TGTGCCAGCAGCTTGGGATCACTCGTCGGTGGCTACACCTTC. Translating it yields CASSLGSLVGGYTF.

J is TRBJ1-2 and V is TRBV7-9; D is unresolved. The CDR3 extends over 13 amino acids. Germline V gives CDR1 SEHNR, CDR2 FQNEAQ (reference sequence). V shed 3 bases and J shed 6 bases, with 11 bases lying between them. The CDR3 sequence is CASSFSRLNGYTF. The CDR3, as DNA: TGTGCCAGCAGCTTCTCCCGGTTGAATGGCTACACCTTC.

CDR3 residues: CASRSRGMRTGEAFF. For the CDR3, the DNA is TGTGCCAGCAGATCGCGGGGGATGAGAACGGGTGAAGCTTTCTTT. The rearrangement joins TRBV2 to TRBJ1-1; D may be TRBD1 (5 bases). The CDR3 has 15 amino acids. Germline-derived CDR1 and CDR2 are SNHLY and FYNNEI. Trimming pared 6 bases from V and 7 bases from J, leaving 21 bases between. Looking up the rest from reference TRBV2 and TRBJ1-1 gives the full variable domain: EPEVTQTPSHQVTQMGQEVILRCVPISNHLYFYWYRQILGQKVEFLVSFYNNEISEKSEIFDDQFSVERPDGSNFTLKIRSTKLEDSAMYFCASRSRGMRTGEAFFGQGTRLTVV.

This chain uses TRBV15 with TRBJ1-1; D remains unclear. V lost 3 bases to trimming and J lost 0 bases, with 5 bases between them. CDR3 length: 13 residues. CDR1 is LNHNV, CDR2 YYDKDF, per germline (reference sequence). CDR3 sequence reads: CATSRTLNTEAFF. DNA for the CDR3: TGTGCCACCAGCAGGACTCTGAACACTGAAGCTTTCTTT.

This chain joins TRBV29-1 and TRBJ1-2; D not resolved. Trimming shortened V by 3 bases and J by 6 bases, and 8 bases separated the two germline ends. The CDR3 totals 11 residues. Germline values: CDR1 SQVTM, CDR2 ANQGSEA. The CDR3 DNA is TGCAGCGTTGATGGAGGGCATGGCTACACCTTC. Protein: CSVDGGHGYTF. The full variable domain, rest sourced from reference TRBV29-1 and TRBJ1-2, is SAVISQKPSRDICQRGTSLTIQCQVDSQVTMMFWYRQQPGQSLTLIATANQGSEATYESGFVIDKFPISRPNLTFSTLTVSNMSPEDSSIYLCSVDGGHGYTFGSGTRLTVV.

The chain has TRBV6-5 and TRBJ1-6, with unresolved D. This CDR3 contains 15 residues. Trimming cost V 5 bases and J 1 base, with 9 bases left between them. CDR1 and CDR2 from the germline V gene are MNHEY and SVGAGI. The CDR3 coding sequence is TGTGCCAGCAGTAGGATTGAGTCCTATAATTCACCCCTCCACTTT. It is translated as CASSRIESYNSPLHF.

V gene TRBV6-5 combines with J gene TRBJ1-1; a weak D match, TRBD1 (5 bases). Germline V gene lookup returns CDR1 MNHEY and CDR2 SVGAGI. With 4 bases removed from V and 4 bases from J, the gap between germline ends came to 16 bases. The CDR3 extends over 15 amino acids. The CDR3 protein is CASSSTGGVGTEAFF. For the CDR3, the DNA is TGTGCCAGCAGTTCCACTGGGGGGGTCGGCACTGAAGCTTTCTTT.

The chain joins TRBV18 to TRBJ1-1; D is possibly TRBD1 (5 bases). Germline values: CDR1 KGHSH, CDR2 LQKENI. The length of the CDR3 is 16 residues. The germline V and J ends were trimmed by 4 bases and 0 bases, with 15 bases remaining between them. For the CDR3, the DNA is TGTGCCAGCTCACGGACTGTGGGGGACTTGAACACTGAAGCTTTCTTT. It encodes CASSRTVGDLNTEAFF.

The chain joins TRBV5-1 to TRBJ1-4; D uncertain. The V end lost 4 bases, the J end lost 8 bases, and 12 bases lay between the germline ends. Germline V gene lookup returns CDR1 SGHRS and CDR2 YFSETQ. The CDR3 sequence is 13 residues long. In DNA form, the CDR3 reads TGCGCCAGCAGCGCAGAGACGGGAGAAAAACTGTTTTTT. Its protein is CASSAETGEKLFF.

V usage is TRBV7-2 and J usage is TRBJ1-2; 9 bases align to TRBD1. The trim removed 1 base at V and 4 bases at J, leaving 7 bases unmatched. The V gene's germline CDR1 is SGHTA and CDR2 FQGNSA. The CDR3 is 16 residues long. This chain's CDR3 is CASSLGDRVLSYGYTF. The CDR3 nucleotides are TGTGCCAGCAGCTTAGGGGACAGGGTACTTAGCTATGGCTACACCTTC.